The 5 T cell receptor beta chains given below trace back to one sample, sequenced in a study of cytomegalovirus exposure and HLA in healthy donors (TCRdb year 2017). The library was prepared using the immunoSEQ multiplex PCR assay. For the multiplex PCR, a mixture combining 60 forward primers for TCR Vbeta segments and 13 reverse primers for TCR Jbeta segments was used. As stored in TCRdb, this immuneACCESS dataset retains in-frame rearrangements with V and J assigned. A fraction of the clones does not appear; measured against another copy, unresolved V genes explain less than half of the discrepancy, and the remainder lacks a known reason. Across this sample there are 60,000 or so clones, with 60% to 85% seen only once. The ten largest clones capture approximately 3.5% of the sample. Source material: PBMCs. All receptors come from a woman in her thirties or forties in good health and CMV-seropositive.

Concerning this clone itself: Mismatch with germline at one junction end may stem from a read error. V and J are TRBV7-7 and TRBJ1-2; D might be TRBD1 (5 bases). The germline CDR1 and CDR2 sequences are SSHAT and FNYEAQ (reference sequence). The length of the CDR3 is 16 residues. DNA of the CDR3: TGTGCTAGCAGCTTAGACGGGGGGATAGGAGGCTATGGCTACACCTTC. Amino acid sequence: CASSLDGGIGGYGYTF.

This chain joins TRBV15 and TRBJ2-1, with TRBD2 as a possible D gene (7 bases). V shed 1 base and J shed 5 bases, with 12 bases lying between them. The CDR3 runs 15 residues. Germline V CDR1 and CDR2: LNHNV, YYDKDF (reference sequence). This CDR3 is CATSRGGGQNNEQFF. The CDR3 DNA reads TGTGCCACCAGCAGAGGGGGGGGCCAGAACAATGAGCAGTTCTTC.

The chain joins TRBV10-1 to TRBJ2-5, with 9 bases that match TRBD1. Germline loops: CDR1 WNHNN, CDR2 SYGVQD (reference sequence). J was trimmed by 5 bases and V by 0 bases; bases with no gene match: 7. This CDR3 is built from 16 residues. CDR3 sequence: CASSESMDRGSETQYF. CDR3 sequence (DNA): TGCGCCAGCAGTGAGTCGATGGACAGGGGAAGCGAGACCCAGTACTTC.

CDR3 DNA sequence: TGCGCCAGCAGGAGGTCTAACTATGGCTACACCTTC. It translates to CASRRSNYGYTF. The V and J genes are TRBV5-1 and TRBJ1-2; D is unresolved. Trimming stripped 5 bases from V and 0 bases from J, with 5 bases between. The CDR3 is 12 residues long. Germline CDR1 and CDR2: SGHRS and YFSETQ.

In its sample, this clone was seen a few times. The chain carries TRBV14 and TRBJ2-1; D is perhaps TRBD1 (5 bases). Germline V gives CDR1 SGHDN, CDR2 FVKESK. The CDR3 sequence is 16 residues long. V shed 4 bases and J shed 6 bases, with 19 bases lying between them. CDR3 nucleotides: TGTGCCAGCAGCCGCCCCGCCAGGGCGTACGGCAATGAGCAGTTCTTC. It specifies CASSRPARAYGNEQFF.